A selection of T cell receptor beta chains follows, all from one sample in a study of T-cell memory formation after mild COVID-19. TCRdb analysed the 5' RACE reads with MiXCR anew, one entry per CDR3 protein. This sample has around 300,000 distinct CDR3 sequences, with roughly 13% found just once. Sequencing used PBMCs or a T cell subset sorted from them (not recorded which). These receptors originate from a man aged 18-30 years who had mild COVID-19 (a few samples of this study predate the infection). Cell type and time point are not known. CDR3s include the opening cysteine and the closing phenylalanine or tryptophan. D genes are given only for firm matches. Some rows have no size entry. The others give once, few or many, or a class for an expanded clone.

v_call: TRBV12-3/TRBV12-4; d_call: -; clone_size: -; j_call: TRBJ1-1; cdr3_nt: TGTGCCAGCAGTTTAACACCGGCAGGAGCTTTCTTT; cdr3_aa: CASSLTPAGAFF
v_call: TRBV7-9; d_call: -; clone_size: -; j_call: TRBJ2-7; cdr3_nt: TGTGCCAGCACCCGACAAGGATTCTACGAGCAGTACTTC; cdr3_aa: CASTRQGFYEQYF
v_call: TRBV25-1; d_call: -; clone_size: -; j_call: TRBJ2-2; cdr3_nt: TGTGCCAGCAGTGAATTTGGGGGGTCTGGATCCGGGGAGCTGTTTTTT; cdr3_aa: CASSEFGGSGSGELFF
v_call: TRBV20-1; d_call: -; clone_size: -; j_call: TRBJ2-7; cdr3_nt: TGCAGTGCTAGAGCCGCGATTACGGGCTACGAGCAGTACTTC; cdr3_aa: CSARAAITGYEQYF
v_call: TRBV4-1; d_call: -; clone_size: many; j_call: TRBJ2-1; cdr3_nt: TGCGCCAGCAGCCAAGAGGAGCGGTCCTACAATGAGCAGTTCTTC; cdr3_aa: CASSQEERSYNEQFF
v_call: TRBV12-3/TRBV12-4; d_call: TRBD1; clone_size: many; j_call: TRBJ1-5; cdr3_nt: TGTGCCAGCAGTTTGGGTACAGGGGGCTGGGGTCAGCCCCAGCATTTT; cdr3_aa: CASSLGTGGWGQPQHF
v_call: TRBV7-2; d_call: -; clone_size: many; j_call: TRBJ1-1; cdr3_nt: TGTGCCAGCAGCTTCTCCGGGCAGAACACTGAAGCTTTCTTT; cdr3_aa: CASSFSGQNTEAFF
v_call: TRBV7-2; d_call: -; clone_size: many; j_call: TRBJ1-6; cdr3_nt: TGTGCCAGCAGCCCTCTACATAATTCACCCCTCCACTTT; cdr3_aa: CASSPLHNSPLHF
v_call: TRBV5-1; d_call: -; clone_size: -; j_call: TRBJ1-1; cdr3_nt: TGCGCCAGCAGCTTCACGCATTACACTGAAGCTTTCTTT; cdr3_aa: CASSFTHYTEAFF
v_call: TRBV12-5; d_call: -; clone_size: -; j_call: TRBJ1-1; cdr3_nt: TGTGCTAGTGGTCTGGGGTACACTGAAGCTTTCTTT; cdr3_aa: CASGLGYTEAFF
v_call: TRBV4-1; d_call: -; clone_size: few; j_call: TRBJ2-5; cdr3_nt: TGCGCCAGCAGCCAAGAACACAGGGTGGACAGGACCCAGTACTTC; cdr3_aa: CASSQEHRVDRTQYF
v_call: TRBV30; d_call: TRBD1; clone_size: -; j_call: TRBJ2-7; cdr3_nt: TGTGCCTGGAGTTTCCGGGACAGGGAATATCACGAGCAGTACTTC; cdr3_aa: CAWSFRDREYHEQYF
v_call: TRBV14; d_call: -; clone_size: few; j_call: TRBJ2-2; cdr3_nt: TGTGCCAGCAGCCAGATAGGGCAGGGAGGCACCGGGGAGCTGTTTTTT; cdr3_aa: CASSQIGQGGTGELFF
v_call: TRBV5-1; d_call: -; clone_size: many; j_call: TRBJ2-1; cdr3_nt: TGCGCCAGCAGCTTGGAGGCCCGACGTGTCGATGAGCAGTTCTTC; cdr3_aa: CASSLEARRVDEQFF